This T cell receptor (beta chain) derives from a study of CD8 T cells in cerebrospinal fluid in Alzheimer's disease (dated by TCRdb to the early 2020s). Regarding the study in general: CSF T cell clonal expansion was assessed with two single-cell approaches: plate-based nested PCR sequencing and droplet-based sequencing. The study examined whether cerebrospinal fluid from healthy elderly individuals and from patients with neurodegenerative disease contained clonally expanded T cells. In the droplet-based CSF analysis comparing patients with controls, about 9 healthy controls (about 11,000 cells) and about 9 patients with MCI or Alzheimer's disease (roughly 10,000 cells) were included. CSF gene-expression analysis, which included Parkinson's disease patients, covered more than 20 samples in total. Broad study findings and their caveats: In patients with MCI or Alzheimer's disease, the biggest CSF clone accounted for a larger percentage of TCRs than in controls. The EBV-specific clones were neither the most highly expanded clones nor enriched among patients. It was cautioned by the authors that a causal link between EBV and Alzheimer's disease is not established by the detection of EBV-specific TCRs in CSF. Only samples with detectable clones (roughly 11 healthy, 5 MCI, 5 AD, 6 PD) were included in the overall clonality comparison. When the data were pooled, most of the 6 Alzheimer's patients but only 1 of 10 healthy subjects had a highly expanded clone, defined as one making up at least 3% of TCRs.

Library method: 10x single-cell sequencing. Profiling of CSF cells was done with 10X Genomics single-cell V(D)J and 5' gene-expression libraries. An Illumina NextSeq550 was used to sequence CSF single-cell TCR libraries. Concerning the study's data processing: V(D)J reads were aligned to the vdj-GRCh38 alts ensemble 2.0.0 reference and were analysed with the Cell Ranger vdj pipeline. Clonotypes were defined as cell barcodes sharing the same set of productive CDR3 nucleotide sequences. Clonotype information was added to Seurat v3.0 gene-expression metadata to link clonality with transcriptional profiles. Exclusion was applied to CSF cells with more than 1,800 genes, more than 7,500 UMIs or more than 10% mitochondrial reads. CDR3-beta sequences were compared against VDJdb to identify TCRs with known antigen specificity. Network analysis of clone sharing used the R package qgraph and included only TCRs with complete alpha and beta chains. Based on TCRdb reprocessing of the reads, there is one entry per CDR3 protein sequence, and DNA is missing. None of the V and J calls come from the authors' own analysis; TCRdb made them. The sample table includes about 500 distinct CDR3 sequences. The top ten clones comprise about 12% of the sample.

Including the terminal cysteine and phenylalanine, the CDR3 comprises 14 residues. No coding sequence is recorded. The CDR1 and CDR2 encoded by the germline V gene are SGHRS and YFSETQ. Going by frequency, this clonotype is medium-sized (0.01 to 0.1%); no count is logged. What antigen it recognizes has not been identified. Parkinson's disease patients were included as a neurodegenerative disease comparison group, since antigen-specific T cells had previously been reported in Parkinson's disease blood. Every participant was in good physical condition and had no acute infectious disease. Neurodegeneration in patients was confirmed with biomarkers including neurofilament, amyloid-beta and tau. For droplet-based sequencing, live CSF cells were sorted with a live/dead marker. CSF was obtained by lumbar puncture, and immune cells were pelleted by centrifugation at 300g. CSF samples were inspected for red blood cells, and any blood-contaminated sample was excluded. CSF cells were cryopreserved in freezing medium, frozen overnight at -80 °C, and then stored in liquid nitrogen. Before analysis, CSF samples were stored for less than six months.

The receptor was derived from a human donor with Parkinson's disease. Specimen: cerebrospinal fluid. Recombination joined TRBV5-1 with TRBJ1-2; TCRdb gives TRBD1 as the D gene, but with no DNA this cannot be confirmed. The CDR3 in this case is CASSIWDRSYGYTF.